This TCR beta chain was found in a study of chemoradiotherapy in HPV16-positive cancers. At the level of the study: A couple of HPV16-positive patients' cells yielded candidate HPV-specific clones and common motifs. General study points: For HPV16-positive patients, expanding HPV-responsive T cells associated with longer recurrence-free survival.

Repeated repertoire sampling spanned the course of chemoradiotherapy. Libraries were prepared by immunoSEQ multiplex PCR; TCRdb keeps only in-frame clonotypes and omits some of them. In the table there are about 29,000 clones, roughly nine tenths of which are singletons. As regards this clone: The antigen remains unidentified.

Germline CDR1 is ENHRY and CDR2 is SYGVKD. The CDR3 is made up of 14 amino acids. V was cut by 4 bases and J by 3 bases, with 13 bases left in between. The chain recombines TRBV10-3 with TRBJ2-7; D is uncertain. This clonotype was sampled from a human donor with HPV-associated anogenital cancer. The specimen was blood, collected from a patient who underwent chemoradiotherapy. The DNA of the CDR3 is TGTGCCATCAGTGTTCGGTACCAGATCTACGAGCAGTACTTC. It is translated as CAISVRYQIYEQYF.